This T cell receptor beta chain was observed in a study of shared clonotypes between healthy human individuals. The CD4+ fraction was divided into a CD45RA+ naive subset and a CD45RA-negative memory subset. Germline V CDR1 and CDR2: SNHLY, FYNNEI. The CDR3 spans 12 residues, counting both ends. This clone occurred once. Its antigen is not identified. The conserved phenylalanine or tryptophan is not found at the CDR3 terminus, so this likely reflects a read error. The limits of the CDR3 on the DNA are not certain, so only TCRdb's listed CDR3 is given. The run depth of the assay was deep. Method: immunoSEQ multiplex PCR; TCRdb's copy keeps in-frame clones and lacks some. The sample gives 1,400,000 or so clones, approximately 98.5% of which show up once; over 0.3% is in the top ten. General study results and limits: Larger richness was generally estimated for naive than memory subsets. Since donors were few, the genetic and exposure-history diversity represented was limited.

Sequenced input: naive CD4+ T cells sorted from blood. As to subset: CD45RA+ positively selected. The TCR originated in a man aged 25-40 years in good health. V and J are TRBV2 and TRBJ1-2. The chain's CDR3 is CASSLSPTTRSI.